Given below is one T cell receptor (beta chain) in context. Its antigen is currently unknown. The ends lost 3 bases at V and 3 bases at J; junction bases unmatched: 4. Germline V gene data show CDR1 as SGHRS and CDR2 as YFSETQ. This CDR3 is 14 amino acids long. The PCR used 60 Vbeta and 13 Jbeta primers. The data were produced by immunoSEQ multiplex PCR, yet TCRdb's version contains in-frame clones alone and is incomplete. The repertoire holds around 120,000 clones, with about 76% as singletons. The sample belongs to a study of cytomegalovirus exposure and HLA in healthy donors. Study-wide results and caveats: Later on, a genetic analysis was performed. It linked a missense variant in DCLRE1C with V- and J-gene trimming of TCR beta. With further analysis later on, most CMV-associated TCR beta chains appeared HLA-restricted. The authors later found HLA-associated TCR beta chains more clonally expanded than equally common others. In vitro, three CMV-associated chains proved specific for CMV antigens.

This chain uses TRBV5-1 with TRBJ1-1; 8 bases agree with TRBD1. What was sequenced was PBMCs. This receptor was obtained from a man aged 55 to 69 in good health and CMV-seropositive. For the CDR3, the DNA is TGCGCCAGCAGCTCCAGGGGGCGCGACACTGAAGCTTTCTTT. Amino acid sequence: CASSSRGRDTEAFF.